This TCR beta chain was sequenced for a study of blood T cell repertoires in COVID-19. Study context: COVID-19 samples collected from the United States, Italy and Spain covered acute and convalescent phases.

In the authors' methods: Reference gene primer amplification gave estimated nucleated cell counts. The method was immunoSEQ multiplex PCR; TCRdb's version includes in-frame clones alone and lacks a portion of them. V and J calls and clone size follow that table, whereas D and trimming were derived from the DNA. The table lists over 250,000 clones, roughly 88% of them singletons. The CDR3 sequence is 13 residues long. Germline loops: CDR1 LNHDA, CDR2 SQIVND (reference sequence). Trimming removed 1 base from V and 6 bases from J, with 7 bases in between. The sequence derives from a woman in her sixties or seventies with COVID-19, enrolled during active disease. This chain links TRBV19 with TRBJ1-5; D remains unclear. Sample: peripheral blood. CDR3 nucleotides: TGTGCCAGTAGTATAGCAACGGGTCAGCCCCAGCATTTT. Its translation: CASSIATGQPQHF.